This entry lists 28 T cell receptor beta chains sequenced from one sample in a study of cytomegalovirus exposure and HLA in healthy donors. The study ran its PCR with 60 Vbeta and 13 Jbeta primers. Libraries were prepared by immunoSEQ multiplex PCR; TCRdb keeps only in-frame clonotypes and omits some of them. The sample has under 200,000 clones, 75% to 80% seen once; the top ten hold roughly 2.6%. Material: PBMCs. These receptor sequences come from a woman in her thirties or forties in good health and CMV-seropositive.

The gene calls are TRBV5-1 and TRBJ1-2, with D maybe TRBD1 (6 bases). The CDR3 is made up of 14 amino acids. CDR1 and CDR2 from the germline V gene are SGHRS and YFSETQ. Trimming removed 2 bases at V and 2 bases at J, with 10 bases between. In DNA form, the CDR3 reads TGCGCCAGCAGCTTCAAAACAGGGAACTATGGCTACACCTTC. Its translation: CASSFKTGNYGYTF.

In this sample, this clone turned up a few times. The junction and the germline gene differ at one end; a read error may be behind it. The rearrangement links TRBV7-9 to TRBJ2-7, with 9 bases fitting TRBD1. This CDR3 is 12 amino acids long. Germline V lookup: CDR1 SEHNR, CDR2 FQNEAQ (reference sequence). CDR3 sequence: CSSRKTGGEQYF. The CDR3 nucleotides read TGTTCCAGCAGAAAGACAGGGGGCGAGCAGTACTTC.

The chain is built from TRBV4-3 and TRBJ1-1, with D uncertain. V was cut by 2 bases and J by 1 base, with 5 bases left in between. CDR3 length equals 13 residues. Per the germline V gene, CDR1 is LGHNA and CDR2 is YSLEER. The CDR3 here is CASSQQENTEAFF. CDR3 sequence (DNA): TGCGCCAGCAGCCAACAGGAGAACACTGAAGCTTTCTTT.

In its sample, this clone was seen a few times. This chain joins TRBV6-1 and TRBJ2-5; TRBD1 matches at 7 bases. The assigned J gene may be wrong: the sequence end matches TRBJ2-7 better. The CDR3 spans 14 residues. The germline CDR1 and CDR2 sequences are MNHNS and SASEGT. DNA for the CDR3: TGTGCCAGCAAAGAGACAGGGTGGCTGTACGAGCAGTACTTC. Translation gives CASKETGWLYEQYF.

The CDR3 here is CASSPAGPYEQYF. The DNA for the CDR3 is TGTGCCAGCTCACCCGCGGGGCCCTACGAGCAGTACTTC. The chain uses TRBV18 and TRBJ2-7; D is possibly TRBD2 (6 bases). The CDR3 length is 13 residues. Trimming stripped 3 bases from V and 2 bases from J, with 8 bases between. CDR1 is KGHSH, CDR2 LQKENI, per germline. Based on the CDR3 plus reference TRBV18 and TRBJ2-7, the full variable domain is NAGVMQNPRHLVRRRGQEARLRCSPMKGHSHVYWYRQLPEEGLKFMVYLQKENIIDESGMPKERFSAEFPKEGPSILRIQQVVRGDSAAYFCASSPAGPYEQYFGPGTRLTVT.

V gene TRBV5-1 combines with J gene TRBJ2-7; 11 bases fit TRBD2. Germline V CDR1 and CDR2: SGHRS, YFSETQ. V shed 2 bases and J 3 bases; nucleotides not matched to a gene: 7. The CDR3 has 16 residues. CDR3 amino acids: CASSFSSGGLGYEQYF. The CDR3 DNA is TGCGCCAGCAGCTTTTCTAGCGGGGGGCTCGGCTACGAGCAGTACTTC.

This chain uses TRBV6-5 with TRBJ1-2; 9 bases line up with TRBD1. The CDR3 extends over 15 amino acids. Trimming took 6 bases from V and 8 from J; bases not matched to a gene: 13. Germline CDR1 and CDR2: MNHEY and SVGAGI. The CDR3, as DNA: TGTGCCAGCAGCCCCCCACAGGGGGCGCAGCCAGGCTACACCTTC. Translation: CASSPPQGAQPGYTF.

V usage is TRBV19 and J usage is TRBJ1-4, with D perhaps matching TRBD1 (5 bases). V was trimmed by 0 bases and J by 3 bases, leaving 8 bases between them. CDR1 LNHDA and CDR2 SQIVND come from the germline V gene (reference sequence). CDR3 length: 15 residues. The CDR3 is CASSIDRQPNEKLFF. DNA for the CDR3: TGTGCCAGTAGTATAGATAGACAGCCTAATGAAAAACTGTTTTTT.

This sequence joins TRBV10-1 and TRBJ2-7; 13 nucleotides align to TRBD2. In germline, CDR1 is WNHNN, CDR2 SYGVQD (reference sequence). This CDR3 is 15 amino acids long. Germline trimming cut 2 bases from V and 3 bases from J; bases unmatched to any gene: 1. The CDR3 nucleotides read TGCGCCAGCAGTGAGGGGACTAGCGGGAACTACGAGCAGTACTTC. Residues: CASSEGTSGNYEQYF.

CDR3 bases: TGTGCCAGCAGCTTGCAGGGGAACACTGAAGCTTTCTTT. It encodes CASSLQGNTEAFF. This chain connects TRBV5-4 to TRBJ1-1, with D perhaps TRBD1 (5 bases). The germline V gene encodes CDR1 SGHNT and CDR2 YYREEE (reference sequence). Deletions cut 1 base from V and 1 base from J, with 5 bases between. There are 13 residues in the CDR3.

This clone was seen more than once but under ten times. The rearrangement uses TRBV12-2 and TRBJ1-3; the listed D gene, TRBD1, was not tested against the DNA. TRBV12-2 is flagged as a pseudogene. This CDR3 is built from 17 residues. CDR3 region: CASRFRDRESSGNTIYF. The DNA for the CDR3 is TGTGCAAGTCGCTTCCGGGACAGGGAGAGCTCTGGAAACACCATATATTTT.

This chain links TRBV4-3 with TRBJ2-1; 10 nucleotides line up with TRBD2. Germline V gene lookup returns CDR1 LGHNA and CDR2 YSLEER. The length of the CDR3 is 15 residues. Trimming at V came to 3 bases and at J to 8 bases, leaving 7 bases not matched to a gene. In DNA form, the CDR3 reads TGCGCCAGCAGCCAGGCTAGCGGGAGAATCCATGAGCAGTTCTTC. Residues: CASSQASGRIHEQFF.

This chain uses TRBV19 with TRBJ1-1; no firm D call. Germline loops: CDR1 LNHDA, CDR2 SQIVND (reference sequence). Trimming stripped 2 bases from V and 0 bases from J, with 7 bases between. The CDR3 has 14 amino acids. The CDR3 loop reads CASSINRMNTEAFF. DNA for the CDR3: TGTGCCAGTAGTATAAACAGAATGAACACTGAAGCTTTCTTT.

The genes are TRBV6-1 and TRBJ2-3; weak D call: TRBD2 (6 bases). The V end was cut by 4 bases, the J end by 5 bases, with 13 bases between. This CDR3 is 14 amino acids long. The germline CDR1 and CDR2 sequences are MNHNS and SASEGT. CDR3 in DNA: TGTGCCAGCAGTGGAGGAGGGGTCGGAGATACGCAGTATTTT. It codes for CASSGGGVGDTQYF.

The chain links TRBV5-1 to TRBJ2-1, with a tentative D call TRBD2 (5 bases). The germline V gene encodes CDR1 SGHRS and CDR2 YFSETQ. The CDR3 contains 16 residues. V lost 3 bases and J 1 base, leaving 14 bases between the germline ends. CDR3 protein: CASSSPYGESYNEQFF. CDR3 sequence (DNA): TGCGCCAGCAGCTCCCCTTACGGGGAATCCTACAATGAGCAGTTCTTC.

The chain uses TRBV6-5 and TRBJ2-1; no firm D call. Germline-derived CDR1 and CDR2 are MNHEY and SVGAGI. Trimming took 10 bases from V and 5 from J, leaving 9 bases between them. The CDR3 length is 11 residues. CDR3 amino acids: CATLLDNEQFF. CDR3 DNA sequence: TGTGCCACCCTACTGGACAATGAGCAGTTCTTC.

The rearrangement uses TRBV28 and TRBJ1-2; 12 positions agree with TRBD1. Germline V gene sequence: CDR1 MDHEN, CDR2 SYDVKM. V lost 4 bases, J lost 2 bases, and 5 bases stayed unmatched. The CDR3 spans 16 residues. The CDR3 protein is CASSSGQGAQNYGYTF. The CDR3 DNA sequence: TGTGCCAGCAGTTCGGGACAGGGGGCGCAGAACTATGGCTACACCTTC.

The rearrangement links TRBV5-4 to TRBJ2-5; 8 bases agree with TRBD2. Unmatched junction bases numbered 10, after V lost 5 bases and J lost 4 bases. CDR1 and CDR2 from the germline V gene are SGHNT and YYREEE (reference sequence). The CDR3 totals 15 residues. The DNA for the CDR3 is TGTGCCAGCAGTCTGATCCATAGCGGGGCAGAGACCCAGTACTTC. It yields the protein CASSLIHSGAETQYF.

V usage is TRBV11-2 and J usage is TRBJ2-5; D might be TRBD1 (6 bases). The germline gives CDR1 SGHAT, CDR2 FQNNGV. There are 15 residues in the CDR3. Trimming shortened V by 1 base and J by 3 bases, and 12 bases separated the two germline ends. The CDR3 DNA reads TGTGCCAGCAGCTTAGGTTGGACAGCAAAAGAGACCCAGTACTTC. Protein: CASSLGWTAKETQYF. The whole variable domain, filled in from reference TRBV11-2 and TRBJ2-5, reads EAGVAQSPRYKIIEKRQSVAFWCNPISGHATLYWYQQILGQGPKLLIQFQNNGVVDDSQLPKDRFSAERLKGVDSTLKIQPAKLEDSAVYLCASSLGWTAKETQYFGPGTRLLVL.

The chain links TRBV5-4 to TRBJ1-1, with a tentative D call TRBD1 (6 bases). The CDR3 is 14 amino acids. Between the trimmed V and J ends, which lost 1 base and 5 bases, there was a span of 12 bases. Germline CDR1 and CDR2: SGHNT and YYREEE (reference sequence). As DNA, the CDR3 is TGTGCCAGCAGCTTGTGGGGGCTGGGGACTGAAGCTTTCTTT. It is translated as CASSLWGLGTEAFF.

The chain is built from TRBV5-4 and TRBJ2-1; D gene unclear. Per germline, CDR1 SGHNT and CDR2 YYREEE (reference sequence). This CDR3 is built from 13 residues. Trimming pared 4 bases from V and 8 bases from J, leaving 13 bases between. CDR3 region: CASSPRELDEQFF. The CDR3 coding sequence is TGTGCCAGCAGCCCGAGAGAGCTCGATGAGCAGTTCTTC.

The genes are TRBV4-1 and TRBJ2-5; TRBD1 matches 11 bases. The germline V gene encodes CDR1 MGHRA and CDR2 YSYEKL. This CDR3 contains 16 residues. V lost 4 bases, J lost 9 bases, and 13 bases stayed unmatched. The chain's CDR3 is CASSLSSWTGGDPQYF. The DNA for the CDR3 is TGCGCCAGCAGCCTGAGTAGTTGGACAGGGGGCGATCCCCAGTACTTC.

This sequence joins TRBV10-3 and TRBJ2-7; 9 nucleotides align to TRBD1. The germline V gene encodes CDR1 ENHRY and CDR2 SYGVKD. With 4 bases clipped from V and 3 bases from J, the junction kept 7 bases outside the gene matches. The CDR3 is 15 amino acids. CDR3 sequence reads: CAISVFRDRDYEQYF. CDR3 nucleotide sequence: TGTGCCATCAGTGTATTTAGGGACAGGGACTACGAGCAGTACTTC.

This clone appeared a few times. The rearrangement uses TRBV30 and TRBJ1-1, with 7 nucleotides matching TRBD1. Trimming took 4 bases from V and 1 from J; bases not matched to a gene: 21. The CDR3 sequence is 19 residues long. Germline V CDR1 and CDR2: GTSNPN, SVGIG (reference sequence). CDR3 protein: CAWTYIYRGRSRANTEAFF. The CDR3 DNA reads TGTGCCTGGACTTATATTTACAGGGGAAGGTCTAGGGCGAACACTGAAGCTTTCTTT. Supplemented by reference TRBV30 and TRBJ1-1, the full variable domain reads SQTIHQWPATLVQPVGSPLSLECTVEGTSNPNLYWYRQAAGRGLQLLFYSVGIGQISSEVPQNLSASRPQDRQFILSSKKLLLSDSGFYLCAWTYIYRGRSRANTEAFFGQGTRLTVV.

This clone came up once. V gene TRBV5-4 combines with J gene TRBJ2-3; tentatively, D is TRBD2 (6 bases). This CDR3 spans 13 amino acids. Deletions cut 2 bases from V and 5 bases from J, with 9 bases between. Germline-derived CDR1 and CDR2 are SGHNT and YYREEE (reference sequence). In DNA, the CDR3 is TGTGCCAGCAGCTTAGGAGCGGGAGATACGCAGTATTTT. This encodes CASSLGAGDTQYF.

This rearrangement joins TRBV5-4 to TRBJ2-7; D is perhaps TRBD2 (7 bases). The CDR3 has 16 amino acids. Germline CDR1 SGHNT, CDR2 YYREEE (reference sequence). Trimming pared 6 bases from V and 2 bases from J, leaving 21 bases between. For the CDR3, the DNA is TGTGCCAGCAAAGGGGGTGGGCGGGAGACAGCCTACGAGCAGTACTTC. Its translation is CASKGGGRETAYEQYF.

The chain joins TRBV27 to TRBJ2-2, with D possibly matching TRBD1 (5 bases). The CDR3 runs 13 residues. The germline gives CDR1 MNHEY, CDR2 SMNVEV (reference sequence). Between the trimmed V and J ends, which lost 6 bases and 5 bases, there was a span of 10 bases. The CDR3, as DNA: TGTGCCAGCAGAAGATCAGGGACCGGGGAGCTGTTTTTT. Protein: CASRRSGTGELFF.

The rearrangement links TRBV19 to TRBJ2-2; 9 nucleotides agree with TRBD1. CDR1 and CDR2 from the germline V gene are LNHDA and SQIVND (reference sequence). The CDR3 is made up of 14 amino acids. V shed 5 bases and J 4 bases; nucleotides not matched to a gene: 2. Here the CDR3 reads CASSHRGRTGELFF. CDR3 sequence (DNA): TGTGCCAGTAGTCACAGGGGGCGCACCGGGGAGCTGTTTTTT.